These 18 T cell receptor beta chains were sequenced from one sample in a study of blood T cells in healthy people across ages. With a J-beta primer mix and a sample-barcoded 5' primer, a second PCR ran about 7 to 11 cycles. TCRdb reprocessed the 5' RACE reads via MiXCR and lists one record per CDR3 protein. The repertoire includes about 590,000 distinct CDR3 sequences, about 30% of them detected once, and around a sixth sits in the top ten. Sequencing input: blood. The receptors here all came from an elderly woman in good health.

This clonotype was seen only a few times. This clone may be a read error of a much larger clone one base away. The chain is built from TRBV29-1 and TRBJ2-1; perhaps TRBD2 as D (6 bases). The DNA end lines up better with TRBJ2-7; the J call may be wrong. The germline CDR1 and CDR2 sequences are SQVTM and ANQGSEA. This CDR3 region has 13 residues. The DNA for the CDR3 is TGCAGCGGGGGACTGAGCTCCTACAATGAGCAGTACTTC. It specifies CSGGLSSYNEQYF.

Comments on this clonotype: A single base separates this from a much larger clone, so it may be a read error. Because it lacks the conserved phenylalanine or tryptophan at the end, this CDR3 is likely a read error. The chain carries TRBV7-8 and TRBJ2-3; 7 bases align to TRBD1. This CDR3 has 17 amino acids. Germline CDR1 SGHVS, CDR2 FQNEAQ. Trimming at V came to 2 bases and at J to 2 bases, leaving 10 bases not matched to a gene. In DNA, the CDR3 is TGTGCCAGCAGCTTACGACGACAGGGCTCTTCCACAGATACGCAGTATTGT. Protein sequence: CASSLRRQGSSTDTQYC.

This clonotype was detected many times. The chain is built from TRBV15 and TRBJ2-3; 9 bases are shared with TRBD2. In germline, CDR1 is LNHNV, CDR2 YYDKDF (reference sequence). The CDR3 contains 18 residues. V gave up 5 bases and J gave up 5 bases; unmatched junction bases: 17. CDR3 nucleotides: TGTGCCACCAGCGGATTAGGTATAGGGACTAGCAGAATAGATACGCAGTATTTT. Encoded protein: CATSGLGIGTSRIDTQYF.

The chain uses TRBV29-1 and TRBJ2-5; 7 bases agree with TRBD2. The CDR3 sequence is 14 residues long. V dropped 7 bases and J dropped 11; count of bases not matched to a gene: 19. Germline V gene sequence: CDR1 SQVTM, CDR2 ANQGSEA. CDR3 residues: CSARGGGSLDEQYF. The CDR3 bases are TGCAGCGCCCGGGGTGGCGGGAGTCTTGATGAGCAGTACTTC.

This clonotype was counted only a few times. CDR3 protein: CASSLVGGGGSYNEQFF. Here the CDR3 DNA reads TGTGCCAGCAGCTTAGTGGGGGGGGGCGGCTCTTACAATGAGCAGTTCTTC. The rearrangement uses TRBV7-6 and TRBJ2-1; D might be TRBD2 (7 bases). Germline CDR1 SGHVS, CDR2 FNYEAQ. V lost 1 base and J lost 4, with 17 bases in between. This CDR3 region has 17 residues.

In its sample, this clonotype was seen a few times. This chain joins TRBV20-1 and TRBJ2-1; TRBD2 agrees at 7 bases. The J call may be mistaken, given a closer DNA end match to TRBJ2-7. The length of the CDR3 is 15 residues. CDR1 DFQATT and CDR2 SNEGSKA come from the germline V gene (reference sequence). The CDR3 sequence is CSARGRVMSYNEQYF. As DNA, the CDR3 is TGCAGTGCTAGGGGGAGGGTAATGAGTTACAATGAGCAGTACTTC.

This clonotype was counted between two and nine times. A much larger clone differs by one base, so this may be a read error. This chain links TRBV11-2 with TRBJ2-7; D not resolved. From germline, CDR1 is SGHAT and CDR2 FQNNGV. The ends were cut back, 4 bases at V and 7 bases at J, with 17 bases in the middle. CDR3 size: 14 residues. CDR3 bases: TGTGCCAGCAGCTCGCGCCTAGTTTACAATGAGCAGTACTTC. This translates into CASSSRLVYNEQYF.

The chain carries TRBV4-2 and TRBJ1-1; D is possibly TRBD1 (5 bases). V dropped 4 bases and J dropped 1 base, with 16 bases sitting between them. Germline assignment: CDR1 LGHNA and CDR2 YNFKEQ. The CDR3 has 16 residues. In DNA, the CDR3 is TGTGCCAGCAGCCCGCAAAGAGCAGGGCCGAACACTGAAGCTTTCTTT. This sequence encodes CASSPQRAGPNTEAFF.

Only a few counts were recorded for this clonotype. A much larger clone differs by one base, so this may be a read error. The chain recombines TRBV7-2 with TRBJ1-2; TRBD1 might be the D (6 bases). This CDR3 is built from 14 residues. V was shortened by 3 bases and J by 4 bases, with 12 bases between the two germline ends. Germline CDR1 is SGHTA and CDR2 is FQGNSA. The CDR3 nucleotides read TGTGCCAGCAGCTTTAACAGGGTTAGCTATGGCTACACCTTC. This encodes CASSFNRVSYGYTF.

This clonotype appeared a few times. V is TRBV7-3 and J is TRBJ2-7; TRBD2 agrees at 10 bases. CDR3 length equals 14 residues. Per germline, CDR1 SGHTA and CDR2 FQGTGA. The J segment lost 6 bases and the V segment lost 6 bases, leaving 8 bases of the junction unmatched. DNA for the CDR3: TGTGCCAGCAGACCAAGCGGGGGGGCCGGCGAGCAGTACTTC. Protein product: CASRPSGGAGEQYF.

This clonotype came up many times. The chain combines TRBV11-2 with TRBJ2-1; 7 nucleotides align to TRBD1. The V gene's germline CDR1 is SGHAT and CDR2 FQNNGV. The V gene end was trimmed by 4 bases and the J gene end by 0 bases; junction bases not matched to a gene: 3. The length of the CDR3 is 15 residues. CDR3 amino acids: CASSSGQRSYNEQFF. The DNA for the CDR3 is TGTGCCAGCAGCTCGGGACAGCGCTCCTACAATGAGCAGTTCTTC.

The chain uses TRBV29-1 and TRBJ1-2; possible D gene TRBD1, 5 bases. Germline V gene sequence: CDR1 SQVTM, CDR2 ANQGSEA. V was trimmed by 3 bases and J by 6 bases, leaving 17 bases between them. There are 14 residues in the CDR3. The CDR3 sequence: CSVDSGVRGNGYTF. CDR3 in DNA: TGCAGCGTTGATTCCGGGGTTAGGGGTAATGGCTACACCTTC.

This clonotype was detected only a few times. V usage is TRBV6-2 or TRBV6-3 and J usage is TRBJ1-2, with 7 bases aligning to TRBD1. The V and J ends lost 7 bases and 7 bases, in that order; junction bases with no gene match: 6. There are 12 residues in the CDR3. The germline CDR1 and CDR2 sequences are MNHEY and SVGEGT. CDR3 DNA: TGTGCCAGCACCGTAGACAGGGTTGGCTACACCTTC. As protein: CASTVDRVGYTF.

In this sample, this clonotype turned up a few times. This chain uses TRBV20-1 with TRBJ2-5; TRBD2 matches 9 bases. V trimming: 1 base; J trimming: 5 bases; junction bases outside the gene matches: 5. The CDR3 covers 14 residues. Germline V gives CDR1 DFQATT, CDR2 SNEGSKA (reference sequence). The CDR3 loop is CSARAAGGVETQYF. The DNA of the CDR3 is TGCAGTGCTAGAGCAGCGGGGGGTGTGGAGACCCAGTACTTC.

This clonotype has a count of ten or more. The chain carries TRBV7-2 and TRBJ2-3; D is unresolved. In germline, CDR1 is SGHTA, CDR2 FQGNSA. The V and J ends lost 0 bases and 0 bases respectively, with 4 bases between them. The CDR3 runs to 14 residues. In DNA form, the CDR3 reads TGTGCCAGCAGCTTAGCTAGCAGCACAGATACGCAGTATTTT. Encoded protein: CASSLASSTDTQYF.

This clonotype came up a few times. The V call is TRBV7-2, the J call TRBJ2-7, with 7 bases matching TRBD1. This CDR3 is 15 amino acids long. The V and J ends lost 5 bases and 3 bases, in that order; junction bases with no gene match: 10. CDR1 and CDR2 (germline): SGHTA, FQGNSA. The CDR3 DNA reads as TGTGCCAGCAGCGCACACGGGACAGCCGTCTACGAGCAGTACTTC. It encodes CASSAHGTAVYEQYF.

This clonotype was recorded a few times. The chain links TRBV7-3 to TRBJ2-5; D assignment may be TRBD1 or TRBD2 (5 bases each). Germline loops: CDR1 SGHTA, CDR2 FQGTGA. V was pared by 6 bases and J by 0 bases, with 14 bases between. The CDR3 is 15 residues long. CDR3 residues: CASSQGWGNQETQYF. For the CDR3, the DNA is TGTGCCAGCAGTCAAGGGTGGGGGAACCAAGAGACCCAGTACTTC.

This clonotype was detected ten times or more. V and J are TRBV5-1 and TRBJ2-3; D call uncertain. The CDR3 runs 14 residues. CDR1 SGHRS and CDR2 YFSETQ come from the germline V gene. V was shortened by 4 bases and J by 2 bases, with 11 bases between the two germline ends. CDR3 DNA sequence: TGCGCCAGCAGCCAGTCGTCCCCCACAGATACGCAGTATTTT. It translates to CASSQSSPTDTQYF.